This passage covers 27 T cell receptor beta chains from one sample sequenced in a study of T cell responses to AZD1222 COVID-19 vaccine. Assay: immunoSEQ multiplex PCR; the TCRdb copy retains only in-frame clones and omits some. This sample yields 80,000 to 100,000 clones, of which 80% to 90% are seen a single time; around 3.5% belongs to the top ten. This sample comprised peripheral blood, obtained 28 days after the second AZD1222 dose. Receptors originate from an adult who received the AZD1222 COVID-19 vaccine.

The chain's CDR3 is CASRGPATYEQYF. The CDR3 DNA sequence: TGTGCCAGCAGGGGGCCGGCAACCTACGAGCAGTACTTC. The J gene is TRBJ2-7, the V gene TRBV28; tentative D call: TRBD1 (5 bases). Trimming pared 6 bases from V and 2 bases from J, leaving 11 bases between. Germline values: CDR1 MDHEN, CDR2 SYDVKM. The CDR3 extends over 13 amino acids.

This clone was detected only a few times. The rearrangement joins TRBV6-5 to TRBJ2-1; a possible D gene is TRBD1 (5 bases). Trimming removed 1 base at V and 8 bases at J, with 6 bases between. The CDR3 has 12 residues. Germline CDR1 reads MNHEY; CDR2 reads SVGAGI. CDR3 DNA sequence: TGTGCCAGCAGTTACTTAGGGGATGAGCAGTTCTTC. Protein: CASSYLGDEQFF.

The V and J genes are TRBV5-4 and TRBJ2-1; 11 nucleotides agree with TRBD2. The J segment lost 7 bases and the V segment lost 3 bases, leaving 9 bases of the junction unmatched. Looked up from germline, CDR1 is SGHNT and CDR2 is YYREEE (reference sequence). The CDR3 has 16 residues. CDR3 bases: TGTGCCAGCAGCTCGCCTAGCGGGAGGCGTATGAATGAGCAGTTCTTC. It codes for CASSSPSGRRMNEQFF.

This clone was detected a few times. The chain couples TRBV28 to TRBJ1-4; TRBD1 is a possible D gene (5 bases). Trimming cost V 5 bases and J 4 bases, with 11 bases left between them. CDR1 and CDR2 (germline): MDHEN, SYDVKM. The CDR3 is 14 amino acids. The CDR3 DNA is TGTGCCAGCAGTACGGGACTCCTTAATGAAAAACTGTTTTTT. It yields the protein CASSTGLLNEKLFF.

J is TRBJ2-5 and V is TRBV5-6; 10 bases agree with TRBD2. This CDR3 is built from 16 residues. The junction had 10 bases not matched to a gene; V was cut back by 3 bases and J by 5 bases. Germline CDR1 reads SGHDT; CDR2 reads YYEEEE. The CDR3 DNA is TGTGCCAGCAGCTACGATAGTAGCGGGGGGTACGAGACCCAGTACTTC. The encoded protein is CASSYDSSGGYETQYF.

The chain joins TRBV7-3 to TRBJ2-1, with D possibly TRBD1 on 5 matching bases. The V gene lost 5 bases and the J gene lost 9 bases, with 11 bases spanning the gap. The CDR3 has 12 residues. The germline gives CDR1 SGHTA, CDR2 FQGTGA. The CDR3 coding sequence is TGTGCCAGCAGCGTATATAGGGGTGAGCAGTTCTTC. Its protein product is CASSVYRGEQFF.

The chain links TRBV3-1 (or the pseudogene TRBV3-2) to TRBJ1-1, with 7 bases matching TRBD1. Unmatched junction bases numbered 3, after V lost 1 base and J lost 4 bases. CDR1 LGHDT and CDR2 YNNKEL come from the germline V gene (reference sequence). This CDR3 has 14 residues. The CDR3 nucleotides are TGTGCCAGCAGCCAAGGGCAGGGGGTCACTGAAGCTTTCTTT. This gives the protein CASSQGQGVTEAFF.

V and J are TRBV10-1 and TRBJ1-5; unclear D gene. The CDR3 totals 18 residues. Germline-derived CDR1 and CDR2 are WNHNN and SYGVQD (reference sequence). V was pared by 10 bases and J by 1 base, with 26 bases between. The CDR3 DNA sequence: TGCGCCACCAGCGGAGGAGAGTTATGGGGTGAGAGCAATCAGCCCCAGCATTTT. It is translated as CATSGGELWGESNQPQHF.

V and J are TRBV27 and TRBJ1-5; weak D call: TRBD1 (5 bases). The V gene lost 3 bases and the J gene lost 1 base, with 16 bases spanning the gap. This CDR3 has 17 residues. CDR1 MNHEY and CDR2 SMNVEV come from the germline V gene (reference sequence). CDR3 residues: CASSLTPGTASNQPQHF. CDR3 nucleotide sequence: TGTGCCAGCAGTTTGACCCCAGGGACGGCAAGCAATCAGCCCCAGCATTTT.

J is TRBJ2-7 and V is TRBV19, with D perhaps being TRBD1 or TRBD2 (5 bases each). Germline CDR1 is LNHDA and CDR2 is SQIVND (reference sequence). CDR3 length equals 14 residues. Deletions cut 7 bases from V and 0 bases from J, with 13 bases between. CDR3 protein: CASTPGRPSYEQYF. Here the CDR3 DNA reads TGTGCCAGTACACCGGGACGGCCCTCCTACGAGCAGTACTTC.

The count of this clone is one. This chain connects TRBV2 to TRBJ1-2, with a tentative D call TRBD1 (6 bases). V was cut by 8 bases and J by 3 bases, with 13 bases left in between. In germline, CDR1 is SNHLY, CDR2 FYNNEI. This CDR3 is built from 13 residues. For the CDR3, the DNA is TGTGCCAGCCCGACAGGCGGGGACTATGGCTACACCTTC. Translating it yields CASPTGGDYGYTF. The full variable domain, completed using reference TRBV2 and TRBJ1-2, is EPEVTQTPSHQVTQMGQEVILRCVPISNHLYFYWYRQILGQKVEFLVSFYNNEISEKSEIFDDQFSVERPDGSNFTLKIRSTKLEDSAMYFCASPTGGDYGYTFGSGTRLTVV.

The count of this clone is one. This chain uses TRBV30 with TRBJ1-2, with a weak D call TRBD1 (6 bases). CDR1 and CDR2 from the germline V gene are GTSNPN and SVGIG (reference sequence). The V end was cut by 7 bases, the J end by 6 bases, with 12 bases between. CDR3 size: 11 residues. The CDR3 is CAFETGNGYTF. In DNA, the CDR3 is TGTGCCTTTGAGACAGGCAATGGCTACACCTTC.

This clone was seen only a few times. The rearrangement links TRBV6-5 to TRBJ2-3, with D possibly matching TRBD2 (6 bases). Trimming pared 6 bases from V and 2 bases from J, leaving 12 bases between. This CDR3 has 14 amino acids. Per germline, CDR1 MNHEY and CDR2 SVGAGI. The CDR3 nucleotides read TGTGCCAGCAGGCCTGGACTATCCACAGATACGCAGTATTTT. It codes for CASRPGLSTDTQYF.

The CDR3 reads CASSLSLGTVAGNTIYF. DNA for the CDR3: TGTGCCAGCAGCCTGTCTTTAGGGACAGTCGCTGGAAACACCATATATTTT. The chain recombines TRBV5-5 with TRBJ1-3, with 7 bases matching TRBD1. This CDR3 is built from 17 residues. Germline V lookup: CDR1 SGHKS, CDR2 YYEKEE (reference sequence). V trimming: 4 bases; J trimming: 2 bases; junction bases outside the gene matches: 12.

V and J are TRBV28 and TRBJ2-1, with 10 nucleotides matching TRBD2. The CDR3 sequence is 15 residues long. The germline gives CDR1 MDHEN, CDR2 SYDVKM. Trimming at V came to 2 bases and at J to 8 bases, leaving 6 bases not matched to a gene. The CDR3 coding sequence is TGTGCCAGCAGTTTAAGAGCGGGGGGGCCCGATGAGCAGTTCTTC. This sequence encodes CASSLRAGGPDEQFF.

The chain is built from TRBV3-1 (or the pseudogene TRBV3-2) and TRBJ1-5; D is uncertain. The CDR3 sequence is 15 residues long. V lost 4 bases, J lost 4 bases, and 14 bases lay in between. Germline V gene sequence: CDR1 LGHDT, CDR2 YNNKEL (reference sequence). The CDR3 DNA sequence: TGTGCCAGCAGCCTATCGGCGGTTGGTAATCAGCCCCAGCATTTT. Amino acids: CASSLSAVGNQPQHF.

This chain links TRBV18 with TRBJ2-1; D call uncertain. Between the trimmed V and J ends, which lost 3 bases and 8 bases, there was a span of 5 bases. From germline, CDR1 is KGHSH and CDR2 LQKENI. The CDR3 length is 11 residues. CDR3 loop: CASSPVYEQFF. CDR3 DNA sequence: TGTGCCAGCTCACCGGTCTATGAGCAGTTCTTC.

The V and J genes are TRBV2 and TRBJ2-7; 12 positions match TRBD2. The CDR3 length is 15 residues. CDR1 is SNHLY, CDR2 FYNNEI, per germline. V lost 8 bases, J lost 7 bases, and 12 bases stayed unmatched. As DNA, the CDR3 is TGTGCCAGCTCGTTATCTAGCGGGGGGGCGAGGGAGCAGTACTTC. Translated, it gives CASSLSSGGAREQYF.

The chain uses TRBV28 and TRBJ2-7, with D hard to call. The CDR3 has 13 residues. In germline, CDR1 is MDHEN, CDR2 SYDVKM. Deletions cut 2 bases from V and 5 bases from J, with 10 bases between. The CDR3 loop reads CASSLMSSDEQYF. The CDR3 coding sequence is TGTGCCAGCAGTTTAATGAGCAGCGACGAGCAGTACTTC.

The chain is built from TRBV7-8 and TRBJ1-2; D not resolved. Germline V gene data show CDR1 as SGHVS and CDR2 as FQNEAQ. V dropped 3 bases and J dropped 2 bases, with 10 bases sitting between them. The CDR3 is 14 amino acids. CDR3 in amino acids: CASSLGTRNYGYTF. The DNA for the CDR3 is TGTGCCAGCAGCTTGGGAACAAGAAACTATGGCTACACCTTC.

V is TRBV5-5 and J is TRBJ1-2, with unresolved D. Germline-derived CDR1 and CDR2 are SGHKS and YYEKEE (reference sequence). V was cut by 3 bases and J by 8 bases, with 17 bases left in between. The CDR3 sequence is 14 residues long. The CDR3 loop reads CASSSRAIRNGYTF. CDR3 nucleotide sequence: TGTGCCAGCAGCTCGAGGGCGATCCGTAACGGCTACACCTTC.

V gene TRBV19 combines with J gene TRBJ2-5, with 7 positions matching TRBD2. V was pared by 5 bases and J by 6 bases, with 12 bases of the junction left unmatched. This CDR3 contains 15 residues. Germline V lookup: CDR1 LNHDA, CDR2 SQIVND (reference sequence). CDR3 region: CASSPPLRGDQTQYF. As DNA, the CDR3 is TGTGCCAGTAGTCCCCCCCTACGGGGGGACCAGACCCAGTACTTC.

This chain connects TRBV2 to TRBJ1-5, with D tentatively TRBD1 (6 bases). Germline V gene lookup returns CDR1 SNHLY and CDR2 FYNNEI. The CDR3 loop spans 14 amino acids. V was trimmed by 5 bases and J by 5 bases, leaving 13 bases between them. CDR3 coding DNA: TGTGCCAGCAGTTGGGGGGCGGGGGATCAGCCCCAGCATTTT. Protein: CASSWGAGDQPQHF. The full variable domain, its missing parts supplied by reference TRBV2 and TRBJ1-5, is EPEVTQTPSHQVTQMGQEVILRCVPISNHLYFYWYRQILGQKVEFLVSFYNNEISEKSEIFDDQFSVERPDGSNFTLKIRSTKLEDSAMYFCASSWGAGDQPQHFGDGTRLSIL.

This clone was seen a handful of times. This chain connects TRBV28 to TRBJ1-4; no reliable D call. CDR3 length: 14 amino acids. Per germline, CDR1 MDHEN and CDR2 SYDVKM. V was shortened by 6 bases and J by 6 bases, with 14 bases between the two germline ends. Here the CDR3 reads CASRMSGLHEKLFF. The CDR3 nucleotides are TGTGCCAGCAGAATGTCGGGTCTTCATGAAAAACTGTTTTTT.

The chain employs TRBV6-6 and TRBJ1-6, with 9 nucleotides matching TRBD1. The CDR3 runs 17 residues. Germline CDR1 reads MNHNY; CDR2 reads SVGAGI (reference sequence). Trimming took 5 bases from V and 0 from J; bases not matched to a gene: 5. CDR3 DNA: TGTGCCAGCAGTCAACCGGGACAGGGCTCCTATAATTCACCCCTCCACTTT. Residues: CASSQPGQGSYNSPLHF.

This chain joins TRBV11-3 and TRBJ2-2; no clear D. The CDR3 is 16 amino acids. The germline CDR1 and CDR2 sequences are SGHNT and YENEEA. Trimming took off 0 bases at V and 4 bases at J, with 12 bases between the two ends. The CDR3 region has the DNA TGTGCCAGCAGCTTAGATCGCGAACTAACCACCGGGGAGCTGTTTTTT. Its protein product is CASSLDRELTTGELFF.

The genes are TRBV19 and TRBJ2-1; possibly TRBD1 or TRBD2 for D (5 bases each). V dropped 4 bases and J dropped 9 bases, with 19 bases sitting between them. The CDR3 runs to 15 residues. Germline lookup yields CDR1 LNHDA and CDR2 SQIVND (reference sequence). CDR3 amino acids: CASSTGPGFHGEQFF. DNA of the CDR3: TGTGCCAGTAGTACGGGACCGGGGTTTCATGGTGAGCAGTTCTTC.